This TCR beta chain stems from a study of cytomegalovirus exposure and HLA in healthy donors. Study findings and constraints: In vitro work confirmed that a few CMV-associated chains recognize CMV antigens. Overall, approximately 150 TCR beta chains were annotated as cytomegalovirus-associated. Many donors carried some public TCRs, although rarity characterized most TCR sequences.

Concerning this clone: The antigen remains undetermined.

The donors were members of the validation cohort, which comprised roughly 120 subjects and was separate from the first cohort of around 700 subjects. Here immunoSEQ multiplex PCR was the method, and the copy in TCRdb shows in-frame clones only, minus some. This table has about 110,000 clones, roughly 88% appearing once. V lost 8 bases to trimming and J lost 4 bases, with 17 bases between them. CDR3 length equals 14 residues. Germline loops: CDR1 SNHLY, CDR2 FYNNEI. The TCR was taken from a woman in her twenties or thirties in good health and CMV-seropositive. V gene TRBV2 combines with J gene TRBJ2-5, with D perhaps matching TRBD2 (6 bases). Sequencing input: PBMCs. For the CDR3, the DNA is TGTGCCAGCGGAGGGCGGGGACCTGTAGAGACCCAGTACTTC. Translation gives CASGGRGPVETQYF.